A single TCR beta chain is shown here with its context. Its antigen is not known. TCRdb re-analysed the 5' RACE reads in MiXCR, keeping a single row per CDR3 protein. The sample gives some 300,000 distinct CDR3 sequences, less than 25% of which show up once; 21% is in the top ten. The data derive from a study of T-cell memory formation after mild COVID-19. Study-level findings and limits: Later expanders leaned toward CD4+, whereas clones contracting from day 15 to 85 were balanced CD4/CD8.

The CDR3 covers 15 residues. Germline CDR1 is SGHVT and CDR2 is SQSDAQ. Between the trimmed V and J ends, which lost 5 bases and 0 bases, there was a span of 13 bases. This sequence was found in a young man who had mild COVID-19 (a few samples of this study predate the infection). Cell type and time point are not known. This chain joins TRBV7-4 and TRBJ1-2; D gene uncertain. Input material: PBMCs or a T cell subset sorted from them (not recorded which). CDR3 loop: CASSLAIPSNYGYTF. The DNA of the CDR3 is TGTGCCAGCAGCCTCGCCATTCCATCTAACTATGGCTACACCTTC.